The T cell receptor (beta chain) under discussion was sequenced for a study of blood T cell repertoires in COVID-19. Study-level information: Acute and convalescent COVID-19 samples came from the United States, Italy and Spain. PBMCs, B-cell-depleted T cells, or T cells provided the cDNA or gDNA that made up the material.

Trimming pared 6 bases from V and 2 bases from J, leaving 16 bases between. Germline assignment: CDR1 MGHDK and CDR2 SYGVNS. The CDR3 length is 15 residues. Original processing notes: Amplification with reference gene primers provided the estimates of nucleated cell counts. Clones were sequenced by immunoSEQ multiplex PCR, and TCRdb holds only the in-frame ones, with some missing. V, J and clone size are those of that table, while D and trimming were read from the DNA. The top ten clones hold around 4% of a sample with hundreds of thousands of clones, around four fifths of them seen once. V is TRBV25-1 and J is TRBJ1-1; D remains ambiguous. The clonotype originates from a woman aged 50 to 65 with active or convalescent COVID-19. Sequencing was carried out using peripheral blood. The CDR3: CASSVSSSRNTEAFF. Here the CDR3 DNA reads TGTGCCAGCAGCGTAAGCTCCTCGCGAAACACTGAAGCTTTCTTT.